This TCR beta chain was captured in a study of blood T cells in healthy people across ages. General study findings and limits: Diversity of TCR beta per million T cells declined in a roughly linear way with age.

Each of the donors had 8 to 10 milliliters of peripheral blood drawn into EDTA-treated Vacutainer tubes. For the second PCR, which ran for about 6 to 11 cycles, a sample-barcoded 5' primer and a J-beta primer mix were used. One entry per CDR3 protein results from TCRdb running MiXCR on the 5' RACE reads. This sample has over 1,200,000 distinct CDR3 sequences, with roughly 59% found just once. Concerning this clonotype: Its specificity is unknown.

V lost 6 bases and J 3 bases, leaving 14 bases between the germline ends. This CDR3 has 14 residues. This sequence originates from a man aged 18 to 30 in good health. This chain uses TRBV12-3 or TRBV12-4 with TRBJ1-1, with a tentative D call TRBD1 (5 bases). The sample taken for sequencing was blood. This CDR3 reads CASSPVGGDTEAFF. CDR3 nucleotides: TGTGCCAGCAGCCCCGTGGGGGGGGACACTGAAGCTTTCTTT.